This entry is about one T cell receptor beta chain. The antigen is not known. The CDR3 has 15 amino acids. V lost 2 bases and J 1 base, leaving 11 bases between the germline ends. The germline V gene encodes CDR1 KGHSH and CDR2 LQKENI. The record originates from a study of cytomegalovirus exposure and HLA in healthy donors. General study findings and limits: Cytomegalovirus association was assigned to about 150 TCR beta chains.

13 Jbeta primers and 60 Vbeta primers were used for the PCR. Libraries were prepared by immunoSEQ multiplex PCR; TCRdb keeps only in-frame clonotypes and omits some of them. This table holds some 48,000 clones. V usage is TRBV18 and J usage is TRBJ1-1; maybe TRBD1 (6 bases). This sequence originates from a man aged 40-50 years in good health and CMV-seropositive. The sequencing input was PBMCs. In DNA, the CDR3 is TGTGCCAGCTCACCAGGGGCAGGGGAGAACACTGAAGCTTTCTTT. This encodes CASSPGAGENTEAFF.